This TCR beta chain stems from a study of T cells of healthy individuals listed by TCRdb under 2018. The germline V gene encodes CDR1 LNHNV and CDR2 YYDKDF (reference sequence). Trimming accounts for 0 bases at V and 6 bases at J, while the number of junction bases matched to no gene is 8. Including cysteine and phenylalanine, the CDR3 has 16 amino acids. The sequence is cut down to CDR3 DNA, 48 bases in frame from base 1. Libraries were prepared through 5' RACE. TCRdb names Illumina MiSeq as the instrument used. Using fastp trimming at Q25 and MiXCR clonotype assembly, TCRdb reanalyzed the public sequencing data and kept in-frame beta chains. Each entry merges the rows of one CDR3 protein and shows their most common DNA and genes. The table for this sample lists 55,000 to 65,000 distinct CDR3 sequences; about 17% of them were counted only once. The ten largest clonotypes hold approximately 4.7% of the sample.

This clonotype has a count of ten or more. Its binding antigen is unknown. No base-level quality is on record; no much larger clone is a single base apart. The chain was built from TRBV15 and TRBJ2-4; 7 bases in the junction line up with TRBD1. The TCR sequence derives from a human donor in good health. Here is the DNA: TGTGCCACCAGCAGAGATTGGGACAGTGGGAGAAACATTCAGTACTTC. Its coded protein is CATSRDWDSGRNIQYF.